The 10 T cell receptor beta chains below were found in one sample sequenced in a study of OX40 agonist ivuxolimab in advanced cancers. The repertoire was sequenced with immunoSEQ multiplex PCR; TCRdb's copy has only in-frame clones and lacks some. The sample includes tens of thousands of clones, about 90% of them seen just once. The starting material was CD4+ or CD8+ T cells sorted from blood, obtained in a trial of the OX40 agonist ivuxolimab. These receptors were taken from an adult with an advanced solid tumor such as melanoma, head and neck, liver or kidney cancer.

For the CDR3, the DNA is TGTGCCAGCAGCCAATTAAGGGGGGACAGGACTGAAGCTTTCTTT. Amino acids: CASSQLRGDRTEAFF. This rearrangement joins TRBV16 to TRBJ1-1, with 8 bases aligning to TRBD1. The V gene's germline CDR1 is KGHSY and CDR2 FQNENV. The CDR3 is 15 amino acids. The trim removed 1 base at V and 5 bases at J, leaving 6 bases unmatched.

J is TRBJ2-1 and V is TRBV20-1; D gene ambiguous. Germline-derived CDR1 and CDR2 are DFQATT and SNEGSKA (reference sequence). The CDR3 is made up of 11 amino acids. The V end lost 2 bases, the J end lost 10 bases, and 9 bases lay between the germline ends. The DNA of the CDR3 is TGCAGTGCTAGACAAGCAAGGGAGCAGTTCTTC. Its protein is CSARQAREQFF.

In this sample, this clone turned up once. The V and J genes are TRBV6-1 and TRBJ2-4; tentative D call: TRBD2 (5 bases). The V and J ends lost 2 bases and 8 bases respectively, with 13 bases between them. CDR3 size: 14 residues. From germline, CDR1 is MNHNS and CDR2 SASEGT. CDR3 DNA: TGTGCCAGCAGTGAAACACTAGGGCGGGACATTCAGTACTTC. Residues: CASSETLGRDIQYF.

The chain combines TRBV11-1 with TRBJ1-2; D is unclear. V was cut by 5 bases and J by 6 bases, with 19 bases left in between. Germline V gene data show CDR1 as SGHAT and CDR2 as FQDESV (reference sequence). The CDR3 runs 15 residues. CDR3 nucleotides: TGTGCCAGCAGCGTCGGGCGGGAAAGACTGCATGGCTACACCTTC. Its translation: CASSVGRERLHGYTF.

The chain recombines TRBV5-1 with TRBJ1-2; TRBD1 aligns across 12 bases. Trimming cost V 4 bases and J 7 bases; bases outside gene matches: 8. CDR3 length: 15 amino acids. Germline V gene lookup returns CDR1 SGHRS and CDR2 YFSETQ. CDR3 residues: CASSPPGQGAGGYTF. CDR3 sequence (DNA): TGCGCCAGCAGCCCGCCGGGACAGGGGGCTGGTGGCTACACCTTC.

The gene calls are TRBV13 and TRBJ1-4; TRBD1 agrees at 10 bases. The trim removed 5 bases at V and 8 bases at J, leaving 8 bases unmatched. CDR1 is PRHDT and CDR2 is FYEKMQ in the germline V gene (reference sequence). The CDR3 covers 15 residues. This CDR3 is CASSQRTGGREKLFF. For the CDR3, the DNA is TGTGCCAGCAGCCAGCGGACAGGGGGAAGGGAAAAACTGTTTTTT.

The CDR3 loop reads CASSVEDRGRLTGELFF. The CDR3 DNA follows: TGTGCCAGCAGCGTAGAGGACAGGGGGCGCCTCACCGGGGAGCTGTTTTTT. The chain joins TRBV9 to TRBJ2-2; 11 bases line up with TRBD1. Unmatched junction bases numbered 5, after V lost 0 bases and J lost 4 bases. Per germline, CDR1 SGDLS and CDR2 YYNGEE. The CDR3 sequence is 17 residues long.

The CDR3 DNA reads as TGTGCCAGCAGTGAGCGGGGGAAACAAGAGACCCAGTACTTC. This sequence encodes CASSERGKQETQYF. This sequence joins TRBV2 and TRBJ2-5, with 7 bases fitting TRBD2. From germline, CDR1 is SNHLY and CDR2 FYNNEI. The CDR3 length is 14 residues. V lost 3 bases to trimming and J lost 2 bases; unmatched junction nucleotides: 3.

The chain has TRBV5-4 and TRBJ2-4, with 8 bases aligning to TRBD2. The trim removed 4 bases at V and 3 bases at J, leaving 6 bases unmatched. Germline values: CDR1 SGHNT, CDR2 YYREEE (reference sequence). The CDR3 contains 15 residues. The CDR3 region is CASSRTTSGKNIQYF. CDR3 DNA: TGTGCCAGCAGCCGTACTACTAGCGGCAAAAACATTCAGTACTTC.

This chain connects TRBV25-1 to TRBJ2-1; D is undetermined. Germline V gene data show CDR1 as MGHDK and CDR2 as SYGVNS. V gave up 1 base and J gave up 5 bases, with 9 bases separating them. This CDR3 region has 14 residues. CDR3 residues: CASSEWASDNEQFF. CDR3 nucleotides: TGTGCCAGCAGTGAATGGGCTAGTGACAATGAGCAGTTCTTC.